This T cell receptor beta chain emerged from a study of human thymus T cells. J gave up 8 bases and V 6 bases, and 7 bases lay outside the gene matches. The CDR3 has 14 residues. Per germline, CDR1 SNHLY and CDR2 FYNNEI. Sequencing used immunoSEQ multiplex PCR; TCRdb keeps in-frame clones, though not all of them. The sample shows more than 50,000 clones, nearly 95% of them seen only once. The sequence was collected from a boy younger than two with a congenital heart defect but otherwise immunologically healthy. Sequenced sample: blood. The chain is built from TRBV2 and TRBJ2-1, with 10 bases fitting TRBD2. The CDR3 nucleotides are TGTGCCAGCAGGGGGTTAGCGGGAGGACATGAGCAGTTCTTC. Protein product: CASRGLAGGHEQFF. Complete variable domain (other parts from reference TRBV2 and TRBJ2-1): EPEVTQTPSHQVTQMGQEVILRCVPISNHLYFYWYRQILGQKVEFLVSFYNNEISEKSEIFDDQFSVERPDGSNFTLKIRSTKLEDSAMYFCASRGLAGGHEQFFGPGTRLTVL.